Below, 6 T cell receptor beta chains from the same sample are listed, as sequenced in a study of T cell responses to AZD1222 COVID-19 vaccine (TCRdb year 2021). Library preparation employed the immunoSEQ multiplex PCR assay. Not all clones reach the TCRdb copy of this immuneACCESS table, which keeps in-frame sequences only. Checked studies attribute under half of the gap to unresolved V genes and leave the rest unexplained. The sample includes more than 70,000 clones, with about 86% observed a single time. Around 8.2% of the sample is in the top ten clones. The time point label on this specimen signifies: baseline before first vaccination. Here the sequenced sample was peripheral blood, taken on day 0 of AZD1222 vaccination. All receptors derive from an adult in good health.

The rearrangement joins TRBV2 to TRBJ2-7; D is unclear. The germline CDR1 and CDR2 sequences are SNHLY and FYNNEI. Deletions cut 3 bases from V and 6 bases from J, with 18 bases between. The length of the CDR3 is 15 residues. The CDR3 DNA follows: TGTGCCAGCAGTGAGTTCCTGATCTTAGGTCGCGAGCAGTACTTC. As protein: CASSEFLILGREQYF.

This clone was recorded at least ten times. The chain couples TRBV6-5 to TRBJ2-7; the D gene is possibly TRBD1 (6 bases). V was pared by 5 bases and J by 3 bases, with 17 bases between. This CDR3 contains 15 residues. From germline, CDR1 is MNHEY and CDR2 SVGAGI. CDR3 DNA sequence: TGTGCCAGCAGTCCTCCCTCCGGACAGATCTACGAGCAGTACTTC. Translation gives CASSPPSGQIYEQYF.

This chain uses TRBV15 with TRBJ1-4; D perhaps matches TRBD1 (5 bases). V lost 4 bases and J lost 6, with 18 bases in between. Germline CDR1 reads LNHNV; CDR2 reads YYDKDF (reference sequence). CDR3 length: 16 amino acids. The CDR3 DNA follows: TGTGCCACCAGCAAACCCGAGGGGCCTACTCATGAAAAACTGTTTTTT. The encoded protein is CATSKPEGPTHEKLFF.

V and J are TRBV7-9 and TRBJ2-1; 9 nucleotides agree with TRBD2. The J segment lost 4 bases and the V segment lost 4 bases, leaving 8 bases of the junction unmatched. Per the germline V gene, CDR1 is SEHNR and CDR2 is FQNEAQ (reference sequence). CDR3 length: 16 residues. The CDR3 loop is CASSSILAGVYNEQFF. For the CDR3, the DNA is TGTGCCAGCAGCTCGATACTAGCGGGCGTTTACAATGAGCAGTTCTTC.

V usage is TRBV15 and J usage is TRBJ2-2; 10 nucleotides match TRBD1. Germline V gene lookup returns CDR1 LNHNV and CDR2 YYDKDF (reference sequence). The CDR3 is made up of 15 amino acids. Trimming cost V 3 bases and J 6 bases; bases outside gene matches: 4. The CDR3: CATSRGTGEAGELFF. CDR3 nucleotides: TGTGCCACCAGCAGGGGGACAGGGGAGGCCGGGGAGCTGTTTTTT.

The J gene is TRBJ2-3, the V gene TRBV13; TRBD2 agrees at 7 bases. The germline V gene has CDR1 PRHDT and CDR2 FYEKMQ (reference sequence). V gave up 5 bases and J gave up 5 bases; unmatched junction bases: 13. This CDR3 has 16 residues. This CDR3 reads CASSPHDGRRVDTQYF. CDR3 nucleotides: TGTGCCAGCAGCCCTCATGACGGGAGGAGGGTAGATACGCAGTATTTT.